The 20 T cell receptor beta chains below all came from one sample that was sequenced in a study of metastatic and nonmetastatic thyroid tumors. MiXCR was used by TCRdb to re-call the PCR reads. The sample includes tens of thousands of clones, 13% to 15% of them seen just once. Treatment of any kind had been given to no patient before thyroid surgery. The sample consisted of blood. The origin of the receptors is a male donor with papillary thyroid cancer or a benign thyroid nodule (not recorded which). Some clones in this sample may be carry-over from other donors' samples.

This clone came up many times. CDR3 coding DNA: TGCGCCAGCAGCTTACTGGGGGCGAACACTGAAGCTTTCTTT. Translation: CASSLLGANTEAFF. The V gene is TRBV5-1, the J gene TRBJ1-1; perhaps TRBD1 as D (6 bases). The CDR3 spans 14 residues. V gave up 2 bases and J gave up 1 base, with 9 bases separating them. Germline CDR1 SGHRS, CDR2 YFSETQ. The full variable domain, with the rest looked up from reference TRBV5-1 and TRBJ1-1, is KAGVTQTPRYLIKTRGQQVTLSCSPISGHRSVSWYQQTPGQGLQFLFEYFSETQRNKGNFPGRFSGRQFSNSRSEMNVSTLELGDSALYLCASSLLGANTEAFFGQGTRLTVV.

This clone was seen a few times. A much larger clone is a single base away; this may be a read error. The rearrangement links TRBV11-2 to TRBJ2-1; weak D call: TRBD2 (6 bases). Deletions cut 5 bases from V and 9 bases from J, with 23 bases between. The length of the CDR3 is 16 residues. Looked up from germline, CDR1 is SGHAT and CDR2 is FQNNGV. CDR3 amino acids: CASSPGTSLRGGEQFF. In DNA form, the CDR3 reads TGTGCCAGCAGCCCCGGAACTAGCCTTAGGGGAGGTGAGCAGTTCTTC.

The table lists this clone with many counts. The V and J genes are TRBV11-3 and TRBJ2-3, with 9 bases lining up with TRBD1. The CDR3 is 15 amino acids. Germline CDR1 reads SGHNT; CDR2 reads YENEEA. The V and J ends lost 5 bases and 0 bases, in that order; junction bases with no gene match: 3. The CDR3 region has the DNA TGTGCCAGCAGCCCAGGACAGGGGAGCACAGATACGCAGTATTTT. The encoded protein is CASSPGQGSTDTQYF.

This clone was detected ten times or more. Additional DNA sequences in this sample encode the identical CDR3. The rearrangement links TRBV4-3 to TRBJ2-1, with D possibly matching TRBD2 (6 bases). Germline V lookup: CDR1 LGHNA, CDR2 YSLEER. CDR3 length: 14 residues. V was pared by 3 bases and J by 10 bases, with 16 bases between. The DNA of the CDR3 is TGCGCCAGCAGCCACCTAGGGCGGGAACCCGAGCAGTTCTTC. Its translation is CASSHLGREPEQFF.

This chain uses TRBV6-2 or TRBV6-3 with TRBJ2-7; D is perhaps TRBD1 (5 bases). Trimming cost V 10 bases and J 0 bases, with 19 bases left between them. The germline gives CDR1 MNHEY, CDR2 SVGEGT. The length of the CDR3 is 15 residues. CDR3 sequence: CANNSRGMSSYEQYF. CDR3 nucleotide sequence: TGTGCCAACAACTCTAGGGGTATGAGCTCCTACGAGCAGTACTTC.

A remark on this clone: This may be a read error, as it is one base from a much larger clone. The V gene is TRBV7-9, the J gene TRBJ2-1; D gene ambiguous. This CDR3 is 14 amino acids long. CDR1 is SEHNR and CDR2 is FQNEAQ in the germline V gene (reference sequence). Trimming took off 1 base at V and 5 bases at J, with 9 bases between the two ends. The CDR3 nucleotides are TGTGCCAGCAGCTTAGGTGTAGAACACAATGAGCAGTTCTTC. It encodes CASSLGVEHNEQFF.

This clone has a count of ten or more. The CDR3 bases are TGTGCCAGTAGTCCCGGTCAGGCCTACAATGAGCAGTTCTTC. This sequence encodes CASSPGQAYNEQFF. J is TRBJ2-1 and V is TRBV19; D remains ambiguous. The CDR3 has 14 residues. Germline V lookup: CDR1 LNHDA, CDR2 SQIVND (reference sequence). Trimming took off 5 bases at V and 2 bases at J, with 10 bases between the two ends.

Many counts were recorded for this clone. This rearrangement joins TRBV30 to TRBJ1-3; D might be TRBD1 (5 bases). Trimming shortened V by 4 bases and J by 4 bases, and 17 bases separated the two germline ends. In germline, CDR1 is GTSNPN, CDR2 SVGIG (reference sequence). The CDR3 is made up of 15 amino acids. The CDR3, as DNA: TGTGCCTGGACCGACCTAGGGGCGCGAGGAAACACCATATATTTT. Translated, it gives CAWTDLGARGNTIYF.

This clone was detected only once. In DNA, the CDR3 is TGCGCCAGCAGCCATATCACAGGTCCGTACACCGGGGAGCTGTTTTTT. This codes for CASSHITGPYTGELFF. The chain recombines TRBV4-1 with TRBJ2-2; TRBD1 might be the D (5 bases). CDR3 size: 16 residues. V was trimmed by 3 bases and J by 3 bases, leaving 14 bases between them. Germline V gives CDR1 MGHRA, CDR2 YSYEKL.

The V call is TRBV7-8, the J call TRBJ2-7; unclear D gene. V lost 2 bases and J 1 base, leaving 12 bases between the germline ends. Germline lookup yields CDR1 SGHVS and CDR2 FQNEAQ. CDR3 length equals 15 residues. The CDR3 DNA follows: TGTGCCAGCAGCTTAAATGGGTGTAGGTCCTACGAGCAGTACTTC. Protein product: CASSLNGCRSYEQYF.

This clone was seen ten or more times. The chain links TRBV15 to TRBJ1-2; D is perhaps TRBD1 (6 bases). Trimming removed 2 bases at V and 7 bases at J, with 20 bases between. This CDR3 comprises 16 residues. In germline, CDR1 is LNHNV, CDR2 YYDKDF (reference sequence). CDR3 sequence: CATSRPSSRTAFGYTF. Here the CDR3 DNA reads TGTGCCACCAGCAGACCATCCAGCCGGACAGCGTTTGGCTACACCTTC.

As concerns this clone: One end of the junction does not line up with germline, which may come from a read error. The CDR3 here is CASRATDLNQPQNF. Written as DNA, the CDR3 is TGTGCCAGCAGAGCTACGGACCTCAATCAGCCCCAGAATTTT. The chain carries TRBV6-1 and TRBJ1-5, with D uncertain. The CDR3 covers 14 residues. Germline loops: CDR1 MNHNS, CDR2 SASEGT.

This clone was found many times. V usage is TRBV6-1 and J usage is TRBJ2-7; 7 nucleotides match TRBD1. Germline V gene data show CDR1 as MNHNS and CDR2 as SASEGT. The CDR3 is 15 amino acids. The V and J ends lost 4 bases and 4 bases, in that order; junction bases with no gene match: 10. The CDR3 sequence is CASSGESTDRYEQYF. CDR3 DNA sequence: TGTGCCAGCAGTGGAGAGTCCACGGACAGGTACGAGCAGTACTTC.

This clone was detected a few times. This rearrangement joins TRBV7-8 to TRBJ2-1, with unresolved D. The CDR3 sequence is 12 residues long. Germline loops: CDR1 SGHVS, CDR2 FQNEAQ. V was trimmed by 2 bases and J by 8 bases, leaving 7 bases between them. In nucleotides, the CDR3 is TGTGCCAGCAGCTTACTGGGCCATGAGCAGTTCTTC. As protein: CASSLLGHEQFF. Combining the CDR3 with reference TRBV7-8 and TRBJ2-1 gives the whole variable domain GAGVSQSPRYKVAKRGQDVALRCDPISGHVSLFWYQQALGQGPEFLTYFQNEAQLDKSGLPSDRFFAERPEGSVSTLKIQRTQQEDSAVYLCASSLLGHEQFFGPGTRLTVL.

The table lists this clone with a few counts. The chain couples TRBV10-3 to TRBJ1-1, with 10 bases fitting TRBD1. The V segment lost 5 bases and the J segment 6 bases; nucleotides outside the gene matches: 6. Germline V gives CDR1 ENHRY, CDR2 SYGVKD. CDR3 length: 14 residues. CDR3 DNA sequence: TGTGCCATCAGTACACGACAGGGGGCCCCTGAAGCTTTCTTT. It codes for CAISTRQGAPEAFF.

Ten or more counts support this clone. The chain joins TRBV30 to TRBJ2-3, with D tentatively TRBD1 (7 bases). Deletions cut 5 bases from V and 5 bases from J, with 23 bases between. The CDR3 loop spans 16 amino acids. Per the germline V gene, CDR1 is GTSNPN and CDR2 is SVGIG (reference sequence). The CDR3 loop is CAWGGPGQEARDTQYF. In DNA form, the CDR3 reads TGTGCCTGGGGGGGGCCCGGACAGGAAGCCCGAGATACGCAGTATTTT.

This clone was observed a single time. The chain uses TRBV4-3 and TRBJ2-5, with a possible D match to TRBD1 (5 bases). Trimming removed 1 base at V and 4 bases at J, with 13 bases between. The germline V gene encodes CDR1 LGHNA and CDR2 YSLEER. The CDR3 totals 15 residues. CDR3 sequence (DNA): TGCGCCAGCAGCCAAGGGGCAGGGTCGGGAGAGACCCAGTACTTC. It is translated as CASSQGAGSGETQYF.

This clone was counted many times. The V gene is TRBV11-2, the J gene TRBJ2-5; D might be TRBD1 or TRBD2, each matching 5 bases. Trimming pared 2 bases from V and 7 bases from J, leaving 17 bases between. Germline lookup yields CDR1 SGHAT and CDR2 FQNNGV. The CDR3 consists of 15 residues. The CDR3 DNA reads TGTGCCAGCAGCTTAAGGTCAGGGACCTATCGGACCCAGTACTTC. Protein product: CASSLRSGTYRTQYF. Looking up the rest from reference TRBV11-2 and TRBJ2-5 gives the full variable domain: EAGVAQSPRYKIIEKRQSVAFWCNPISGHATLYWYQQILGQGPKLLIQFQNNGVVDDSQLPKDRFSAERLKGVDSTLKIQPAKLEDSAVYLCASSLRSGTYRTQYFGPGTRLLVL.

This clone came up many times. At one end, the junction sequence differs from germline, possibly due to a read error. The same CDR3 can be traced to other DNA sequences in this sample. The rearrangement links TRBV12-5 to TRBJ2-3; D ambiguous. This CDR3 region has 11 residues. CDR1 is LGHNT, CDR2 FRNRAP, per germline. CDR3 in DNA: TGTGCTAATGGTTTGGGGGATACGCAGTATTTT. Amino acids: CANGLGDTQYF.

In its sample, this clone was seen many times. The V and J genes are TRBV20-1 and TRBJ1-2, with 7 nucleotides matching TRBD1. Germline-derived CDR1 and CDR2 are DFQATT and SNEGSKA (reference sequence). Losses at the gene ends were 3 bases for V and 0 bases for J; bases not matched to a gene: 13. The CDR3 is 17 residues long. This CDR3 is CSARGRDSDPSNYGYTF. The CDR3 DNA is TGCAGTGCTAGGGGCCGGGACAGCGACCCCTCTAACTATGGCTACACCTTC.